This T cell receptor beta chain was profiled in a study of cytomegalovirus exposure and HLA in healthy donors. Germline CDR1 and CDR2: MGHRA and YSYEKL. V dropped 0 bases and J dropped 1 base, with 15 bases sitting between them. The CDR3 length is 17 residues. Vbeta (60) and Jbeta (13) primers were used in the PCR. Produced via immunoSEQ multiplex PCR; TCRdb's table is partial and in-frame only. This sample has roughly 180,000 clones, with 75% to 80% found just once. The sample was PBMCs. The receptor was isolated from a female donor in good health and CMV-seronegative. The gene calls are TRBV4-1 and TRBJ1-1; D perhaps matches TRBD1 (5 bases). The CDR3 reads CASSQETRQTQNTEAFF. CDR3 coding DNA: TGCGCCAGCAGCCAAGAAACCCGACAGACCCAGAACACTGAAGCTTTCTTT.